This T cell receptor beta chain was profiled in a study of response to subunit inactivated influenza vaccine. Whole-study results and caveats: Only a handful of new T cells, the authors suggested, are recruited with each seasonal influenza vaccination.

This CDR3 comprises 12 residues. The ends lost 5 bases at V and 6 bases at J; junction bases unmatched: 4. The V gene's germline CDR1 is SQVTM and CDR2 ANQGSEA. TCRdb reprocessed the RT-PCR reads with MiXCR, giving one entry per CDR3 protein. The repertoire holds 300,000 to 350,000 distinct CDR3 sequences, with about a fifth as singletons. Points on this clonotype: What it binds is not known.

The TCR sequence derives from a man between 45 and 75 years old who received an inactivated influenza vaccine. The chain employs TRBV29-1 and TRBJ1-3, with 7 bases lining up with TRBD1. Sequencing was performed on PBMCs from blood, taken approximately 20 months after vaccination. The CDR3 reads CSVRGLENTIYF. The CDR3 coding sequence is TGCAGCGTTAGGGGGCTGGAAAACACCATATATTTT.